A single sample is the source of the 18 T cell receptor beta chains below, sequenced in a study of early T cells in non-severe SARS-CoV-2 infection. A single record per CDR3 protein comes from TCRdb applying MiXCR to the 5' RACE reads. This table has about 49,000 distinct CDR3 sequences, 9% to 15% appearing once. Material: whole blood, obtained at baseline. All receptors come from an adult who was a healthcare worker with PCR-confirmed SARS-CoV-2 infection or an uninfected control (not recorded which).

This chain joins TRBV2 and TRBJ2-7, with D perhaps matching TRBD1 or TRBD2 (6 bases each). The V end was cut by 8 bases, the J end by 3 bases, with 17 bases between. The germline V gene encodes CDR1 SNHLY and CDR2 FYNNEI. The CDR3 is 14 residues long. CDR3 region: CASALSRGGYEQYF. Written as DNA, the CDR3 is TGTGCCAGCGCCTTGTCCAGGGGAGGCTACGAGCAGTACTTC.

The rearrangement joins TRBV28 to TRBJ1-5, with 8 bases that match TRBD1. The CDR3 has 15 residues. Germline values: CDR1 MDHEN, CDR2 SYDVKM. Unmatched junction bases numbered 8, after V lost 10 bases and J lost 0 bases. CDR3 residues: CATDRERYSNQPQHF. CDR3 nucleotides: TGTGCCACGGACAGGGAGAGATATAGCAATCAGCCCCAGCATTTT.

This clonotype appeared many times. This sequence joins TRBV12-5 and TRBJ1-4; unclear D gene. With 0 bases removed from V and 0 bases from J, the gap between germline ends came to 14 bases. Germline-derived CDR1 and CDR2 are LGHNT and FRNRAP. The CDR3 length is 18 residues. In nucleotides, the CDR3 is TGTGCTAGTGGTTTGGTACGTGACGGAGAGACAACTAATGAAAAACTGTTTTTT. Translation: CASGLVRDGETTNEKLFF.

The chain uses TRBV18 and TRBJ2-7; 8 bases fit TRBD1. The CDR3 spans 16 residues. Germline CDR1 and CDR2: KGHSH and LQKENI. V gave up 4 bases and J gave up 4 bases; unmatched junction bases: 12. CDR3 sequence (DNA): TGTGCCAGCTCACTTTCAGGAGGACAGGGAAATTACGAGCAGTACTTC. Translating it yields CASSLSGGQGNYEQYF.

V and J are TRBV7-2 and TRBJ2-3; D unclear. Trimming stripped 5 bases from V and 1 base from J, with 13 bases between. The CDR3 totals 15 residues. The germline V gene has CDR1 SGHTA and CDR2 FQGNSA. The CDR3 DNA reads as TGTGCCAGCAGCCCAACACGGTTGGGCACAGATACGCAGTATTTT. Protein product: CASSPTRLGTDTQYF.

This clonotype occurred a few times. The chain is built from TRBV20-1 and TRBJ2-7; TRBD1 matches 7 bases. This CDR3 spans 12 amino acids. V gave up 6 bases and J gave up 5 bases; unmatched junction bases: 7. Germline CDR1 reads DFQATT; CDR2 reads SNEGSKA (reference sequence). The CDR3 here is CSAIRQGDEQYF. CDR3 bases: TGCAGTGCCATACGACAGGGCGACGAGCAGTACTTC.

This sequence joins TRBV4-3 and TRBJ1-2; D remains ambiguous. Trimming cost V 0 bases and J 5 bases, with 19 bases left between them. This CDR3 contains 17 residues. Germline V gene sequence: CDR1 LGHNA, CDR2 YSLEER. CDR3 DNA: TGCGCCAGCAGCCAAGATTGGTCGGACCCCGCAGGTTATGGCTACACCTTC. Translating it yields CASSQDWSDPAGYGYTF.

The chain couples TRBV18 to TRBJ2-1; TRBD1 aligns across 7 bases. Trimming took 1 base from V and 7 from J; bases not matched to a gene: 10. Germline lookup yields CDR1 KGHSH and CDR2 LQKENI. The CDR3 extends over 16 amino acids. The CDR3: CASSPQGAGLGNEQFF. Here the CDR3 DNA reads TGTGCCAGCTCACCACAGGGGGCAGGTTTAGGGAATGAGCAGTTCTTC.

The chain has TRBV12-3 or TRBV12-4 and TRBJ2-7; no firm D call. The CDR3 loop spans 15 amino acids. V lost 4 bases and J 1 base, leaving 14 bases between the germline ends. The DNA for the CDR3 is TGTGCCAGCAGTTCCGGACCCATTAGGTCCTACGAGCAGTACTTC. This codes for CASSSGPIRSYEQYF.

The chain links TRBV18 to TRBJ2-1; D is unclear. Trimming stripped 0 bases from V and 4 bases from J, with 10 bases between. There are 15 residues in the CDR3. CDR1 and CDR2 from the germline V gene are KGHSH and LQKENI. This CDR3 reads CASSPPSSGYNEQFF. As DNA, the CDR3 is TGTGCCAGCTCACCACCGTCTTCAGGATACAATGAGCAGTTCTTC.

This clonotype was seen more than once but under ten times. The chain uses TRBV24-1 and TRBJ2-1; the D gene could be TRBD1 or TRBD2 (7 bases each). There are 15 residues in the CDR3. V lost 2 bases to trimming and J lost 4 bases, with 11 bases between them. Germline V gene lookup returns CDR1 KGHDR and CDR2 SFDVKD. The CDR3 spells CATSDSGGQYNEQFF. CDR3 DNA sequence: TGTGCCACCAGTGATTCGGGGGGACAGTACAATGAGCAGTTCTTC.

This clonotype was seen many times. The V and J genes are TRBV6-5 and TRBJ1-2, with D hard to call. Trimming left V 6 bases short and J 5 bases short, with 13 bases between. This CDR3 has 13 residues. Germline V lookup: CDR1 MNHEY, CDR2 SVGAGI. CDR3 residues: CASSQQILYGYTF. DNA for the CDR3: TGTGCCAGCAGCCAACAGATCCTATATGGCTACACCTTC.

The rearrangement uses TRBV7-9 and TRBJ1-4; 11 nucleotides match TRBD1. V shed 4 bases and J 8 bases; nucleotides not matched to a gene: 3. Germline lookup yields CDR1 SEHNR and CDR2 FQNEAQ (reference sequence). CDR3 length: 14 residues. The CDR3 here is CASSSDRGREKLFF. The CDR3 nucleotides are TGTGCCAGCAGCTCGGACAGGGGGCGCGAAAAACTGTTTTTT.

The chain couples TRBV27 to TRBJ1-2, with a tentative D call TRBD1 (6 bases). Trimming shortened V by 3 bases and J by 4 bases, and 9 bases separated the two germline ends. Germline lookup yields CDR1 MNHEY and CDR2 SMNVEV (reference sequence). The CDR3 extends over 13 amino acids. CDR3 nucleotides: TGTGCCAGCAGTTTGCAGGGGCGCTATGGCTACACCTTC. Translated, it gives CASSLQGRYGYTF.

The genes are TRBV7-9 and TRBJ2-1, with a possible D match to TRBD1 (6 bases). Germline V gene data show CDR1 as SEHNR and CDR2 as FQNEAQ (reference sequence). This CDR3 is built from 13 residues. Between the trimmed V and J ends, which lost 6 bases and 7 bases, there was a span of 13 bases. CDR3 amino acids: CASSNSRGNEQFF. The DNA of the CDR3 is TGTGCCAGCAGTAACAGTAGGGGGAATGAGCAGTTCTTC.

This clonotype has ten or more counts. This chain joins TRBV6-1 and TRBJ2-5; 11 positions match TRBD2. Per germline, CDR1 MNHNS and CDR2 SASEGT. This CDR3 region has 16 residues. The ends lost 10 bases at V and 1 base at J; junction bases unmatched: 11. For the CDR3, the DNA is TGTGCCATCTCCGGACTAGCGGGTACCCCCCAAGAGACCCAGTACTTC. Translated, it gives CAISGLAGTPQETQYF.

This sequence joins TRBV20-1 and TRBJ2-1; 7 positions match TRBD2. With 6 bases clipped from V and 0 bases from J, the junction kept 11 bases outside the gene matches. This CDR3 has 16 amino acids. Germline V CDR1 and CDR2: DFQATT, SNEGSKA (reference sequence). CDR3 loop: CSAPLLRGSSYNEQFF. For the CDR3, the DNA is TGCAGTGCCCCCCTTTTGCGCGGGAGCTCCTACAATGAGCAGTTCTTC.

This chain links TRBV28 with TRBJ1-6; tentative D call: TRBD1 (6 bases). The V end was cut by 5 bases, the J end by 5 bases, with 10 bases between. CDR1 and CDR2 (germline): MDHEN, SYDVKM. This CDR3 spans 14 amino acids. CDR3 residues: CASSSHRDNSPLHF. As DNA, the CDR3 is TGTGCCAGCAGTAGTCACAGGGATAATTCACCCCTCCACTTT.